This T cell receptor beta chain was sequenced during a study of cytotoxic CD8 clonotypes in ibrutinib-treated CLL. On the study more broadly: After median around six years, around 15 stayed in remission, about twelve progressed; responses about 24 partial, 2 complete. The sample average was 255,043 productive templates and 85,000 to 95,000 productive rearrangements. Study-wide findings and caveats: Baseline clonality exceeded age-matched healthy donors and tracked circulating CD8+ T-cell counts. Clonality grew at ibrutinib response; at progression, it decreased back toward baseline.

Only in-frame clones appear in the TCRdb table, and some are missing; sequencing was by immunoSEQ multiplex PCR. The table has some 200,000 clones, approximately 79% seen once. With respect to this clone: The antigen remains unidentified.

This CDR3 has 11 amino acids. The sample in question was PBMCs, obtained after 12 months of ibrutinib treatment. This receptor was identified in a human donor with chronic lymphocytic leukemia. The V and J genes are TRBV12-2 and TRBJ1-5. TRBV12-2 is deemed a pseudogene. The DNA of the CDR3 is TGTGCAATGCGGGGAAATCAGCCCCAGCATTTT. It translates to CAMRGNQPQHF.